Sequencing of this TCR beta chain was carried out in a study of metastatic and nonmetastatic thyroid tumors. Patients were all untreated before their thyroid surgery. TCRdb redid the clone calls on the PCR reads using MiXCR. The top ten hold roughly 24% of the sample, which has 15,000 to 25,000 clones, 35% to 40% seen once. The CDR3 contains 12 residues. The germline V gene has CDR1 SGHRS and CDR2 YFSETQ. The V end was cut by 5 bases, the J end by 3 bases, with 8 bases between. The material sequenced was tumor tissue. This chain uses TRBV5-1 with TRBJ2-5, with unresolved D. The clonotype was recovered from a female donor with papillary thyroid cancer or a benign thyroid nodule (not recorded which). Some clones in this sample may be carry-over from other donors' samples. CDR3 in DNA: TGCGCCAGCAGGGAGCCTGAAGAGACCCAGTACTTC. The encoded protein is CASREPEETQYF.